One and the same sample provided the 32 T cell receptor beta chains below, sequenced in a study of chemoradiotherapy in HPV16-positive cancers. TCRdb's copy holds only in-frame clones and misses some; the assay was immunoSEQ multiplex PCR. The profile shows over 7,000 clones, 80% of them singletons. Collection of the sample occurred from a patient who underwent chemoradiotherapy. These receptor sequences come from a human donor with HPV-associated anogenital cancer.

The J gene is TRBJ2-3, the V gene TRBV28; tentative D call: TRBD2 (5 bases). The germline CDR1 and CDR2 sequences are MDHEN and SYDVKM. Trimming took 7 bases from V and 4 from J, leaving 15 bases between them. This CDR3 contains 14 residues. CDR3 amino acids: CASTITGNADTQYF. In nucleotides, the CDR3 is TGTGCCAGCACTATCACGGGGAACGCAGATACGCAGTATTTT. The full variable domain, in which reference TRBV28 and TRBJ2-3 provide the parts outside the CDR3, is DVKVTQSSRYLVKRTGEKVFLECVQDMDHENMFWYRQDPGLGLRLIYFSYDVKMKEKGDIPEGYSVSREKKERFSLILESASTNQTSMYLCASTITGNADTQYFGPGTRLTVL.

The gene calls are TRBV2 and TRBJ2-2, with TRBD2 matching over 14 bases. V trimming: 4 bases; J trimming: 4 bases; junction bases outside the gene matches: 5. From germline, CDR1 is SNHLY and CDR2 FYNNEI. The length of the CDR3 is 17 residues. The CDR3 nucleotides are TGTGCCAGCAGTGGACTAGCGGGAGGGCCTGTCACCGGGGAGCTGTTTTTT. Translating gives CASSGLAGGPVTGELFF.

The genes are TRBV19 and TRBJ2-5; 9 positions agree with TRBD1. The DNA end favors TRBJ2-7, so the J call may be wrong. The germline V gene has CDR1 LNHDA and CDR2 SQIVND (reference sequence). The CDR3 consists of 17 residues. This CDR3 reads CASSTLFGGTGYYEQYF. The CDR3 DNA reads TGTGCCAGTAGTACCCTGTTTGGGGGGACAGGGTACTACGAGCAGTACTTC.

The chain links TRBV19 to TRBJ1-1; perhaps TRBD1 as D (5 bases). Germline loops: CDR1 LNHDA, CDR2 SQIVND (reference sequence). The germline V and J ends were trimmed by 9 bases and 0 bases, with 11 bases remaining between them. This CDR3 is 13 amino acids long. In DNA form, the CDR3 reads TGTGCCAGCCGGGGACCGATGAACACTGAAGCTTTCTTT. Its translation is CASRGPMNTEAFF.

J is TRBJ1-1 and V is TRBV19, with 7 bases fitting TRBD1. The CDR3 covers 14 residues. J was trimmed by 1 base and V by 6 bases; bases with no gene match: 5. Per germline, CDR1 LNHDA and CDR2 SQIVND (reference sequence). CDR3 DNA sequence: TGTGCCAGTAGCTACCGGGACAGGAACACTGAAGCTTTCTTT. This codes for CASSYRDRNTEAFF.

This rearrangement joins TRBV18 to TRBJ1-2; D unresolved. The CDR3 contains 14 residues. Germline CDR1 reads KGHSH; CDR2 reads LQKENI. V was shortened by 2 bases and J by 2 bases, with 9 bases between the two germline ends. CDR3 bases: TGTGCCAGCTCACCAGGGGTCGTGAACTATGGCTACACCTTC. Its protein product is CASSPGVVNYGYTF.

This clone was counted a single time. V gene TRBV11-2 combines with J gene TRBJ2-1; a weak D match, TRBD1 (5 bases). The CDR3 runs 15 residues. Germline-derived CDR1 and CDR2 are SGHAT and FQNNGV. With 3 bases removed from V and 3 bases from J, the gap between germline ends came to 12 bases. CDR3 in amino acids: CASSFGQGLYNEQFF. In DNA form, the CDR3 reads TGTGCCAGCAGCTTCGGGCAGGGTCTCTACAATGAGCAGTTCTTC.

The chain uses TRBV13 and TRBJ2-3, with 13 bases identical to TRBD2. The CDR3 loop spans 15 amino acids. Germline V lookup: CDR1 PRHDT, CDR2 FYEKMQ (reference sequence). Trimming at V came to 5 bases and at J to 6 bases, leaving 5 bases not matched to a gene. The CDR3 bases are TGTGCCAGCAGCCCAGGGACTAGCGGGGCGGATACGCAGTATTTT. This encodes CASSPGTSGADTQYF.

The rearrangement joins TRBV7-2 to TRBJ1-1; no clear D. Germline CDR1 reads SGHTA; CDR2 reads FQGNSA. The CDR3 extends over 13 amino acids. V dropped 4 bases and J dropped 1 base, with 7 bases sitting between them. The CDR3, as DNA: TGTGCCAGCAGCTACGGGAGGAACACTGAAGCTTTCTTT. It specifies CASSYGRNTEAFF.

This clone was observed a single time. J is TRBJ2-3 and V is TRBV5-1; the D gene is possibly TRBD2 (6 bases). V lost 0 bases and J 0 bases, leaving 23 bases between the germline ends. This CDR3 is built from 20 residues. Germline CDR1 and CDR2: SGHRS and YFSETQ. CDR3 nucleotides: TGCGCCAGCAGCTTGGAGAAACCTCCAGGGCTAGCGCCTAGCACAGATACGCAGTATTTT. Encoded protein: CASSLEKPPGLAPSTDTQYF.

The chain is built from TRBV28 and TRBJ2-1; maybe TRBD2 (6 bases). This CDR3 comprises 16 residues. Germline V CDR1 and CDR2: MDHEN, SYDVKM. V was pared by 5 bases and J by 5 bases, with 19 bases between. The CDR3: CASSQHGSSRNNEQFF. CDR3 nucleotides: TGTGCCAGCAGTCAACACGGGAGTAGCCGGAACAATGAGCAGTTCTTC. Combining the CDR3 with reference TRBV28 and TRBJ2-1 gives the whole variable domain DVKVTQSSRYLVKRTGEKVFLECVQDMDHENMFWYRQDPGLGLRLIYFSYDVKMKEKGDIPEGYSVSREKKERFSLILESASTNQTSMYLCASSQHGSSRNNEQFFGPGTRLTVL.

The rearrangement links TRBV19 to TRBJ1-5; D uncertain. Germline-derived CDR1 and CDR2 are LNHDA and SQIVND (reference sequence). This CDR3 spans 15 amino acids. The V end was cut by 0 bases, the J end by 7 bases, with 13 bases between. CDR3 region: CASSIDGWAGQPQHF. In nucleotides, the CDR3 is TGTGCCAGTAGTATAGATGGTTGGGCGGGGCAGCCCCAGCATTTT. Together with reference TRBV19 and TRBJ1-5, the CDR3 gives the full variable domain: DGGITQSPKYLFRKEGQNVTLSCEQNLNHDAMYWYRQDPGQGLRLIYYSQIVNDFQKGDIAEGYSVSREKKESFPLTVTSAQKNPTAFYLCASSIDGWAGQPQHFGDGTRLSIL.

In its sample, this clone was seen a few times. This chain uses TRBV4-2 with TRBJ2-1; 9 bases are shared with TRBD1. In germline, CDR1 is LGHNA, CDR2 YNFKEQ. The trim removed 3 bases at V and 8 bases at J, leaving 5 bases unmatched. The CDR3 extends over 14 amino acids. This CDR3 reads CASSQEDRGDEQFF. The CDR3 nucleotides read TGTGCCAGCAGCCAGGAGGACAGGGGAGATGAGCAGTTCTTC.

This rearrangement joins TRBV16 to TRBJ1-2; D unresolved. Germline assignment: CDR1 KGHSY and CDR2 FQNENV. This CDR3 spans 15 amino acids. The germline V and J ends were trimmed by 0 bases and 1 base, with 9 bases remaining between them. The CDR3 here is CASSQSPQFNYGYTF. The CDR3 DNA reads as TGTGCCAGCAGCCAATCTCCACAGTTTAACTATGGCTACACCTTC.

CDR3 sequence (DNA): TGCGCCAGGACCCTGAGCGGGAGTCACAATGAGCAGTTCTTC. Translation: CARTLSGSHNEQFF. This sequence joins TRBV10-1 and TRBJ2-1, with 8 positions matching TRBD2. This CDR3 spans 14 amino acids. Germline-derived CDR1 and CDR2 are WNHNN and SYGVQD (reference sequence). With 9 bases clipped from V and 5 bases from J, the junction kept 9 bases outside the gene matches.

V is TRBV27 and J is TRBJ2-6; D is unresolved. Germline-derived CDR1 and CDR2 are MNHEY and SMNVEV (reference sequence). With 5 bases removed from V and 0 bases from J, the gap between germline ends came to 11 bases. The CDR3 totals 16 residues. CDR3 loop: CASSAGKLSGANVLTF. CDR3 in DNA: TGTGCCAGCAGTGCTGGGAAACTCTCTGGGGCCAACGTCCTGACTTTC.

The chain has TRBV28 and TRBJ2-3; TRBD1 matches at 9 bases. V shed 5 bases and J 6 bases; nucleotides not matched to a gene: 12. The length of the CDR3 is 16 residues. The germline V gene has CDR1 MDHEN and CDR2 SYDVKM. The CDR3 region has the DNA TGTGCCAGCAGTCCACCGGGACAGGGATTATCGGATACGCAGTATTTT. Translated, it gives CASSPPGQGLSDTQYF.

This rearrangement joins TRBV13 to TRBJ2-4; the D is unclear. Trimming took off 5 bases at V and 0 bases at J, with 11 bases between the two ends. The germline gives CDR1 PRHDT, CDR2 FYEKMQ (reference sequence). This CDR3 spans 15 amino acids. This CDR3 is CASSANSKAKNIQYF. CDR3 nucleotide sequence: TGTGCCAGCAGCGCCAACAGTAAAGCCAAAAACATTCAGTACTTC.

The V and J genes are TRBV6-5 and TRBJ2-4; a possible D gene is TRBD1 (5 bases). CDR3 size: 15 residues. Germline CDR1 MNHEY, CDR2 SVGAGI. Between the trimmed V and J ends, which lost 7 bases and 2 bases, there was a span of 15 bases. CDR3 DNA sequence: TGTGCCAGCAAGAGGACATCGATGTCCAAAAACATTCAGTACTTC. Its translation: CASKRTSMSKNIQYF.

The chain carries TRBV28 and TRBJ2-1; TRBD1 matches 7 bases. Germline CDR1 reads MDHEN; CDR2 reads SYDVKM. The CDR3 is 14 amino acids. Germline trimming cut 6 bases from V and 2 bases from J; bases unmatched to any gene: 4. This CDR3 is CASRGQVAYNEQFF. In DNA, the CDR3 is TGTGCCAGCAGAGGACAGGTGGCCTACAATGAGCAGTTCTTC.

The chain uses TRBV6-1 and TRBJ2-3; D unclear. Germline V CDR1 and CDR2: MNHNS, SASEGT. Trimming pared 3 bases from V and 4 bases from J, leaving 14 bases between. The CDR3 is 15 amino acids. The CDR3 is CASSETRTEADTQYF. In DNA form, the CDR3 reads TGTGCCAGCAGTGAGACCAGGACCGAGGCAGATACGCAGTATTTT.

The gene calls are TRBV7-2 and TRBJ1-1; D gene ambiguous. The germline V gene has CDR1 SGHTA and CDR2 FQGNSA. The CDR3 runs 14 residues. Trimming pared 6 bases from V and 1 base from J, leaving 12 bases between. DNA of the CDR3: TGTGCCAGCAGGCTTCCCATTCAGAACACTGAAGCTTTCTTT. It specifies CASRLPIQNTEAFF. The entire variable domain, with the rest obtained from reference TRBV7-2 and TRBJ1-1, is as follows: GAGVSQSPSNKVTEKGKDVELRCDPISGHTALYWYRQSLGQGLEFLIYFQGNSAPDKSGLPSDRFSAERTGGSVSTLTIQRTQQEDSAVYLCASRLPIQNTEAFFGQGTRLTVV.

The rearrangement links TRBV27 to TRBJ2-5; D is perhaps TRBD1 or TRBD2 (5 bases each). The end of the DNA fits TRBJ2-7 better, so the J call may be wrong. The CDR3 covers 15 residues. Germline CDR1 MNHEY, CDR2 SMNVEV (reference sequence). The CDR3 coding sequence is TGTGCCAGCAGTTTCGGGGCTTCCACCTCCTACGAGCAGTACTTC. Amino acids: CASSFGASTSYEQYF.

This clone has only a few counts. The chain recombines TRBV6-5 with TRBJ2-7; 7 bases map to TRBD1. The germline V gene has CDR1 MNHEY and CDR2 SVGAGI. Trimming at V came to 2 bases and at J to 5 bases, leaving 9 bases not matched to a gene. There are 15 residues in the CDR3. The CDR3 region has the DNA TGTGCCAGCAGTTACGCTTACAGGGGATTCCACGAGCAGTACTTC. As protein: CASSYAYRGFHEQYF.

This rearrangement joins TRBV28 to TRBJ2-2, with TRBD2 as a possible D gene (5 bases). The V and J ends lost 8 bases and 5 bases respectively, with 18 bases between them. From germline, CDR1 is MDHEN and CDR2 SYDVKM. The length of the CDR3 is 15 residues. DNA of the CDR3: TGTGCCAGCCATCCCCCAGGACTCATGACCGGGGAGCTGTTTTTT. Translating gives CASHPPGLMTGELFF.

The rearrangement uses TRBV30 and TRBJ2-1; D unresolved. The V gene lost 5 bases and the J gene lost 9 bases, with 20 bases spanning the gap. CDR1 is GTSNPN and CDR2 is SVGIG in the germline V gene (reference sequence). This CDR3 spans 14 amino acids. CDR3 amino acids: CAWAPSIWVSEQFF. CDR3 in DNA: TGTGCCTGGGCCCCGTCGATTTGGGTGTCTGAGCAGTTCTTC.

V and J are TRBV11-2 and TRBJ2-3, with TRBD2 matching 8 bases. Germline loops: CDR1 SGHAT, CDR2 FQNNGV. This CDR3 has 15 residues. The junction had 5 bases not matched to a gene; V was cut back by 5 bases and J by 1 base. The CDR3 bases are TGTGCCAGCAGCCCAGGGACTAGAGGCACAGATACGCAGTATTTT. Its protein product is CASSPGTRGTDTQYF.

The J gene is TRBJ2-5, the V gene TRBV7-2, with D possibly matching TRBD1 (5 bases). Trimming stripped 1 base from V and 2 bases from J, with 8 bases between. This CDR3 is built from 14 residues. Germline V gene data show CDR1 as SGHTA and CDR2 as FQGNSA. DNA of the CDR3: TGTGCCAGCAGCTTAGAGGGGATACAAGAGACCCAGTACTTC. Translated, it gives CASSLEGIQETQYF.

The CDR3 protein is CASSLGQQGNHYGYTF. In nucleotides, the CDR3 is TGTGCCAGCAGCTTGGGCCAACAGGGGAATCACTATGGCTACACCTTC. This rearrangement joins TRBV7-9 to TRBJ1-2; the match to TRBD1 covers 7 bases. Germline values: CDR1 SEHNR, CDR2 FQNEAQ (reference sequence). The J segment lost 3 bases and the V segment lost 3 bases, leaving 10 bases of the junction unmatched. The CDR3 has 16 amino acids.

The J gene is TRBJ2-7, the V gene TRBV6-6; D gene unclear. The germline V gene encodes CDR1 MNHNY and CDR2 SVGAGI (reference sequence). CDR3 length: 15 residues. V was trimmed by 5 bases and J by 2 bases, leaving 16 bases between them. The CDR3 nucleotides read TGTGCCAGCAGTCCTGATCCGCCAACCCCCTACGAGCAGTACTTC. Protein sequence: CASSPDPPTPYEQYF.

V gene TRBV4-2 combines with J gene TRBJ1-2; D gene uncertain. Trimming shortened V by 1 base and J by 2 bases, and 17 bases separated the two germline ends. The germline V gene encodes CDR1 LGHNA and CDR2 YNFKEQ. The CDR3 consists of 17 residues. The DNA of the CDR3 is TGTGCCAGCAGCCAAGTGGCGGGGATGGGTAAGAACTATGGCTACACCTTC. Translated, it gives CASSQVAGMGKNYGYTF.

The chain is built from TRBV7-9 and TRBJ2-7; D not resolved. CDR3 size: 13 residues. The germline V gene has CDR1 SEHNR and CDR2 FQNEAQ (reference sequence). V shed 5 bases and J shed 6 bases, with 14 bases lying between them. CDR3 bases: TGTGCCAGCAGCAAGGGCCCGACGGCCGAGCAGTACTTC. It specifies CASSKGPTAEQYF.